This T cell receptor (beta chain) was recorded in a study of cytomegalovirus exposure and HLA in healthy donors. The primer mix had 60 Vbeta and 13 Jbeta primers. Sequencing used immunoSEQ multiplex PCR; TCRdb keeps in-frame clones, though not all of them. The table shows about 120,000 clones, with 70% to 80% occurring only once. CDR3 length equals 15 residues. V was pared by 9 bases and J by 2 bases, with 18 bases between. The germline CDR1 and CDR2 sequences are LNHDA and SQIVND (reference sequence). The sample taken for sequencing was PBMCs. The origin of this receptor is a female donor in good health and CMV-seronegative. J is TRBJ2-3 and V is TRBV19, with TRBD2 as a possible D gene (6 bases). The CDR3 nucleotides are TGTGCCAGCACCGGTCGAGTGGACTACACAGATACGCAGTATTTT. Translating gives CASTGRVDYTDTQYF. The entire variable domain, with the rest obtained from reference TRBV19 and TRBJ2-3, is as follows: DGGITQSPKYLFRKEGQNVTLSCEQNLNHDAMYWYRQDPGQGLRLIYYSQIVNDFQKGDIAEGYSVSREKKESFPLTVTSAQKNPTAFYLCASTGRVDYTDTQYFGPGTRLTVL.